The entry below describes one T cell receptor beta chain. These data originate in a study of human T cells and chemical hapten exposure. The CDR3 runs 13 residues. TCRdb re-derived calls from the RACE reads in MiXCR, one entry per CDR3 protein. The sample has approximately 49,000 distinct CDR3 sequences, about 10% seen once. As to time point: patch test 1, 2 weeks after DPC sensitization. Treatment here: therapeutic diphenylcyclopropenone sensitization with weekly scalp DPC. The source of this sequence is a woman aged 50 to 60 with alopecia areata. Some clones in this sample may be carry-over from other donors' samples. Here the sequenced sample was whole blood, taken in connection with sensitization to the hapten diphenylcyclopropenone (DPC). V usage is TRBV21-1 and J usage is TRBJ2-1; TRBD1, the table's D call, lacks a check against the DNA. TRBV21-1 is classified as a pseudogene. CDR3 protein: CASSSGQVNEQFF. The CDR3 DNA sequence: TGTGCCAGCAGTTCAGGACAGGTTAATGAGCAGTTCTTC.